This entry describes one T cell receptor beta chain. The record originates from a study of human T cells and chemical hapten exposure. Germline CDR1 reads MNHEY; CDR2 reads SMNVEV (reference sequence). V dropped 11 bases and J dropped 8 bases, with 9 bases sitting between them. CDR3 length equals 10 residues. TCRdb fed the RACE reads into MiXCR, producing one record per CDR3 protein. Among some 52,000 distinct CDR3 sequences, about 10% were seen once, and the ten largest hold approximately 15%. This sample's time point: patch test 3, about 24 weeks after DPC sensitization. Treatment noted: therapeutic diphenylcyclopropenone sensitization with weekly scalp DPC.

This material consisted of whole blood, taken in connection with sensitization to the hapten diphenylcyclopropenone (DPC). This receptor was identified in a woman between 40 and 50 years old with alopecia areata. Some clones in this sample may be carry-over from other donors' samples. V gene TRBV27 combines with J gene TRBJ1-4; D is uncertain. The CDR3 DNA is TGTGCCCCCGGGGAAGAAAAACTGTTTTTT. This translates into CAPGEEKLFF. The full variable domain, in which reference TRBV27 and TRBJ1-4 provide the parts outside the CDR3, is EAQVTQNPRYLITVTGKKLTVTCSQNMNHEYMSWYRQDPGLGLRQIYYSMNVEVTDKGDVPEGYKVSRKEKRNFPLILESPSPNQTSLYFCAPGEEKLFFGSGTQLSVL.